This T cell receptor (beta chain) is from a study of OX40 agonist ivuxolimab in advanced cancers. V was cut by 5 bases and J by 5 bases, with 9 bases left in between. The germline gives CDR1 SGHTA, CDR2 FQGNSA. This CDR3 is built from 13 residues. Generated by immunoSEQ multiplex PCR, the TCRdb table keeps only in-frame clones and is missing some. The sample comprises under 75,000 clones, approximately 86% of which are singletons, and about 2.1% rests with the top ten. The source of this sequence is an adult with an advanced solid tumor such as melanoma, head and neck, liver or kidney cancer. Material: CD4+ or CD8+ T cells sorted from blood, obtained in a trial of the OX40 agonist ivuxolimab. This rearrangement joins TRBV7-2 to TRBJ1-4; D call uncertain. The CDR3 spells CASSNELNEKLFF. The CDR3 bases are TGTGCCAGCAGCAATGAACTAAATGAAAAACTGTTTTTT.